This T cell receptor (beta chain) was recovered during a study of T cells in localized non-small cell lung cancer. Overall study findings and caveats: Greater blood T cell density accompanied longer overall survival. Of the tissues analyzed, uninvolved adjacent lung showed maximal T cell clonality, greater than tumor. Paired adjacent lung recovered a median approximately 57 of the top 100 tumor clones. Sequencing was limited to one tumor region, leaving the possibility of heterogeneity open.

Looked up from germline, CDR1 is SNHLY and CDR2 is FYNNEI. V lost 5 bases and J lost 3, with 7 bases in between. This CDR3 region has 12 residues. Clones were read by immunoSEQ multiplex PCR, and TCRdb kept only the in-frame ones, dropping some. The table lists roughly 26,000 clones, around nine tenths of them singletons. This clone was observed a few times. Its antigen is as yet unknown. The chain combines TRBV2 with TRBJ1-1; D perhaps matches TRBD1 (5 bases). This TCR was recovered from a female donor aged 60 or older with stage II squamous cell lung carcinoma. The sequenced sample was peripheral blood, obtained before any cancer treatment. CDR3 protein: CASSKGDTEAFF. The CDR3 region has the DNA TGTGCCAGCAGTAAAGGGGACACTGAAGCTTTCTTT. Looking up the rest from reference TRBV2 and TRBJ1-1 gives the full variable domain: EPEVTQTPSHQVTQMGQEVILRCVPISNHLYFYWYRQILGQKVEFLVSFYNNEISEKSEIFDDQFSVERPDGSNFTLKIRSTKLEDSAMYFCASSKGDTEAFFGQGTRLTVV.